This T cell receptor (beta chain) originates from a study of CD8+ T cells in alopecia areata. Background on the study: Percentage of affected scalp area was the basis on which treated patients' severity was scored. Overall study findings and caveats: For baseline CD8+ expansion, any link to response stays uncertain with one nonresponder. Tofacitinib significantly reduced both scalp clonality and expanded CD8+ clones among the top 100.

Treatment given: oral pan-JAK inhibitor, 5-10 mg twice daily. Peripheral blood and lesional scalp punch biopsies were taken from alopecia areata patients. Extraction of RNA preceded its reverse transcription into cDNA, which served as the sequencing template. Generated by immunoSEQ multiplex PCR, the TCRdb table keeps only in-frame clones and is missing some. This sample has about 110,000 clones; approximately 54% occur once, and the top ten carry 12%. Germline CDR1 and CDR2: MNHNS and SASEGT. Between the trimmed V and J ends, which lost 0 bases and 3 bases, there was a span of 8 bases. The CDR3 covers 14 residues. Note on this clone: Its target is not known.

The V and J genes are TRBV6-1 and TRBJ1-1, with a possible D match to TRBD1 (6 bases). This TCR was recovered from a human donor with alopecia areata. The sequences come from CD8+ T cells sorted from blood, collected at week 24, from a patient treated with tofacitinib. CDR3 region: CASSEADSDTEAFF. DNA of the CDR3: TGTGCCAGCAGTGAAGCGGACAGTGACACTGAAGCTTTCTTT.